Listed below are T cell receptor beta chains from one sample, sequenced in a study of T-cell reconstitution after alpha-beta-depleted transplantation in children. TCRdb passed the PCR reads through MiXCR, listing each CDR3 protein once. Among hundreds of thousands of distinct CDR3 sequences listed, roughly 8.3% were seen once. This material consisted of PBMCs, mostly from graft donor cells, taken 360 days after TCRalphabeta/CD19-depleted stem cell transplant. All receptors come from a male patient aged 2 to 9 who had a stem cell transplant for acute myeloid leukemia, so the T cells may come from the graft donor. CDR3s include the opening cysteine and the closing phenylalanine or tryptophan. Fields, in order: D gene, J gene, clone size, V gene, CDR3 protein, CDR3 DNA. A D gene is named only where the DNA matches it firmly. A clone size is listed for some rows: how often the clone was seen (once, few, many), or a class if it is expanded.

d_gene: -; j_gene: TRBJ2-1; abundance: few; v_gene: TRBV12-3/TRBV12-4; CDR3aa: CASSFSGGSNNEQFF; CDR3nt: TGTGCCAGCAGTTTTTCTGGCGGCAGCAACAATGAGCAGTTCTTC
d_gene: -; j_gene: TRBJ2-1; abundance: many; v_gene: TRBV25-1; CDR3aa: CASSERWGVGNEQFF; CDR3nt: TGTGCCAGCAGTGAACGGTGGGGCGTTGGCAATGAGCAGTTCTTC
d_gene: TRBD2; j_gene: TRBJ2-1; abundance: few; v_gene: TRBV10-3; CDR3aa: CASTGTRGGTYNEQFF; CDR3nt: TGTGCCAGTACGGGCACGCGGGGAGGGACCTACAATGAGCAGTTCTTC
d_gene: TRBD1; j_gene: TRBJ1-1; abundance: many; v_gene: TRBV29-1; CDR3aa: CSVEDQDRGRMNTEAFF; CDR3nt: TGCAGCGTTGAAGATCAGGACAGGGGGCGAATGAACACTGAAGCTTTCTTT
d_gene: TRBD1; j_gene: TRBJ1-2; abundance: -; v_gene: TRBV6-5; CDR3aa: CASYRGQGAKFNYGYTF; CDR3nt: TGTGCCAGCTATAGAGGACAGGGGGCCAAATTTAACTATGGCTACACCTTC
d_gene: -; j_gene: TRBJ2-7; abundance: few; v_gene: TRBV20-1; CDR3aa: CSAGGGVSSYEQYF; CDR3nt: TGCAGTGCGGGAGGCGGGGTAAGCTCCTACGAGCAGTACTTC
d_gene: -; j_gene: TRBJ2-1; abundance: few; v_gene: TRBV7-6; CDR3aa: CASSPLGRFSYNEQFF; CDR3nt: TGTGCCAGCAGCCCCCTTGGGAGGTTCTCCTACAATGAGCAGTTCTTC
d_gene: -; j_gene: TRBJ2-5; abundance: many; v_gene: TRBV29-1; CDR3aa: CSTEGKQETQYF; CDR3nt: TGCAGCACCGAGGGTAAACAAGAGACCCAGTACTTC
d_gene: -; j_gene: TRBJ2-5; abundance: many; v_gene: TRBV12-3/TRBV12-4; CDR3aa: CASSPAATRQETQYF; CDR3nt: TGTGCCAGCAGCCCTGCCGCAACTAGGCAAGAGACCCAGTACTTC
d_gene: -; j_gene: TRBJ2-7; abundance: -; v_gene: TRBV7-2; CDR3aa: CASSLRAGSSYEQYF; CDR3nt: TGTGCCAGCAGCTTACGGGCGGGGAGCTCCTACGAGCAGTACTTC
d_gene: TRBD1; j_gene: TRBJ1-1; abundance: many; v_gene: TRBV28; CDR3aa: CASSLWTGMNTEAFF; CDR3nt: TGTGCCAGCAGTTTGTGGACAGGAATGAACACTGAAGCTTTCTTT
d_gene: -; j_gene: TRBJ2-2; abundance: few; v_gene: TRBV5-1; CDR3aa: CASSAGSLATGELFF; CDR3nt: TGCGCCAGCAGTGCCGGGAGTCTAGCCACCGGGGAGCTGTTTTTT
d_gene: TRBD2; j_gene: TRBJ2-7; abundance: few; v_gene: TRBV20-1; CDR3aa: CSARGLESSGRGGEQYF; CDR3nt: TGCAGTGCTAGAGGGTTAGAGTCTAGCGGGAGAGGTGGAGAGCAGTACTTC
d_gene: -; j_gene: TRBJ2-2; abundance: -; v_gene: TRBV5-1; CDR3aa: CASSGENTGELFF; CDR3nt: TGCGCCAGCAGCGGGGAGAACACCGGGGAGCTGTTTTTT
d_gene: -; j_gene: TRBJ2-7; abundance: many; v_gene: TRBV28; CDR3aa: CASSFPSGTLSYEQYF; CDR3nt: TGTGCCAGCAGTTTCCCTTCCGGGACTCTCTCCTACGAGCAGTACTTC
d_gene: -; j_gene: TRBJ2-7; abundance: -; v_gene: TRBV6-5; CDR3aa: CASSYPLADLDEQYF; CDR3nt: TGTGCCAGCAGTTACCCTCTGGCCGACTTAGACGAGCAGTACTTC
d_gene: TRBD2; j_gene: TRBJ2-1; abundance: many; v_gene: TRBV10-3; CDR3aa: CATQRDSYNEQFF; CDR3nt: TGTGCCACGCAGCGGGACTCCTACAATGAGCAGTTCTTC
d_gene: -; j_gene: TRBJ1-1; abundance: -; v_gene: TRBV7-9; CDR3aa: CASSPSARRDLNTEAFF; CDR3nt: TGTGCCAGCAGCCCCTCCGCCCGGAGGGACTTGAACACTGAAGCTTTCTTT
d_gene: TRBD1; j_gene: TRBJ1-1; abundance: -; v_gene: TRBV4-2; CDR3aa: CASSPWTGALNTEAFF; CDR3nt: TGTGCCAGCAGCCCCTGGACAGGGGCTCTGAACACTGAAGCTTTCTTT
d_gene: TRBD2; j_gene: TRBJ2-1; abundance: many; v_gene: TRBV9; CDR3aa: CASSVAWGLQNEQFF; CDR3nt: TGTGCCAGCAGCGTAGCATGGGGACTACAGAATGAGCAGTTCTTC
d_gene: TRBD2; j_gene: TRBJ2-1; abundance: -; v_gene: TRBV7-4; CDR3aa: CASSLAGGTMTRFYNEQFF; CDR3nt: TGTGCCAGCAGCTTAGCGGGCGGGACTATGACCCGATTCTACAATGAGCAGTTCTTC
d_gene: TRBD2; j_gene: TRBJ2-3; abundance: many; v_gene: TRBV12-3/TRBV12-4; CDR3aa: CASSLAVTSGSSGTQYF; CDR3nt: TGTGCCAGCAGTTTAGCGGTGACTAGCGGGAGTTCGGGTACGCAGTATTTT
d_gene: TRBD2; j_gene: TRBJ2-7; abundance: -; v_gene: TRBV12-3/TRBV12-4; CDR3aa: CASSLTSGRRREQYF; CDR3nt: TGTGCCAGCAGTTTGACTAGCGGGAGACGGCGCGAGCAGTACTTC
d_gene: -; j_gene: TRBJ2-1; abundance: few; v_gene: TRBV4-2; CDR3aa: CASSQVTDNEQFF; CDR3nt: TGTGCCAGCAGCCAAGTTACAGACAATGAGCAGTTCTTC
d_gene: -; j_gene: TRBJ2-2; abundance: many; v_gene: TRBV12-3/TRBV12-4; CDR3aa: CASSSFSVPGELFF; CDR3nt: TGTGCCAGCAGTTCTTTTAGCGTTCCCGGGGAGCTGTTTTTT
d_gene: -; j_gene: TRBJ2-3; abundance: -; v_gene: TRBV29-1; CDR3aa: CSVEDLDGGLPDTQYF; CDR3nt: TGCAGCGTTGAAGATCTTGACGGGGGACTGCCAGATACGCAGTATTTT
d_gene: -; j_gene: TRBJ2-3; abundance: many; v_gene: TRBV20-1; CDR3aa: CSARPTGTDTQYF; CDR3nt: TGCAGTGCTAGACCGACTGGCACAGATACGCAGTATTTT
d_gene: TRBD2; j_gene: TRBJ2-5; abundance: -; v_gene: TRBV7-2; CDR3aa: CASRLAGVETQYF; CDR3nt: TGTGCCAGCAGACTAGCGGGAGTGGAGACCCAGTACTTC
d_gene: TRBD1; j_gene: TRBJ2-7; abundance: few; v_gene: TRBV19; CDR3aa: CASKVGQGHDEQYF; CDR3nt: TGTGCCAGTAAGGTGGGACAGGGGCATGACGAGCAGTACTTC
d_gene: -; j_gene: TRBJ1-2; abundance: -; v_gene: TRBV6-2/TRBV6-3; CDR3aa: CASETRPYGYTF; CDR3nt: TGTGCCAGCGAAACACGGCCCTATGGCTACACCTTC
d_gene: -; j_gene: TRBJ1-4; abundance: few; v_gene: TRBV7-3; CDR3aa: CASSFTRDGQKRLFF; CDR3nt: TGTGCCAGCAGCTTTACGCGGGACGGGCAAAAGAGACTGTTTTTT
d_gene: -; j_gene: TRBJ2-1; abundance: many; v_gene: TRBV12-3/TRBV12-4; CDR3aa: CASSFRGLYYNEQFF; CDR3nt: TGTGCCAGCAGTTTTAGGGGACTTTATTACAATGAGCAGTTCTTC
d_gene: -; j_gene: TRBJ1-2; abundance: few; v_gene: TRBV7-2; CDR3aa: CASISGPTNYGYTF; CDR3nt: TGTGCCAGCATCTCGGGTCCAACTAACTATGGCTACACCTTC
d_gene: -; j_gene: TRBJ2-3; abundance: -; v_gene: TRBV7-2; CDR3aa: CASSFQRGTDTQYF; CDR3nt: TGTGCCAGCAGCTTTCAGCGGGGCACAGATACGCAGTATTTT
d_gene: TRBD2; j_gene: TRBJ2-3; abundance: -; v_gene: TRBV10-2; CDR3aa: CASIVSAGVLDTQYF; CDR3nt: TGCGCCAGCATTGTATCAGCGGGGGTCCTGGATACGCAGTATTTT
d_gene: -; j_gene: TRBJ2-7; abundance: -; v_gene: TRBV7-2; CDR3aa: CASSFPAAELYEQYF; CDR3nt: TGTGCCAGCAGCTTCCCCGCAGCGGAACTCTACGAGCAGTACTTC
d_gene: -; j_gene: TRBJ1-1; abundance: -; v_gene: TRBV20-1; CDR3aa: CSAPRPHDAFF; CDR3nt: TGCAGTGCCCCCAGGCCACATGATGCTTTCTTT
d_gene: -; j_gene: TRBJ2-2; abundance: many; v_gene: TRBV15; CDR3aa: CATSPRADTGELFF; CDR3nt: TGTGCCACCAGCCCACGCGCGGACACCGGGGAGCTGTTTTTT
d_gene: TRBD1; j_gene: TRBJ2-6; abundance: few; v_gene: TRBV2; CDR3aa: CASSSGQGRSGANVLTF; CDR3nt: TGTGCCAGCAGTTCGGGACAGGGGCGCTCTGGGGCCAACGTCCTGACTTTC
d_gene: -; j_gene: TRBJ1-4; abundance: -; v_gene: TRBV29-1; CDR3aa: CSASWDGEKLFF; CDR3nt: TGCAGCGCCAGTTGGGATGGTGAAAAACTGTTTTTT
d_gene: -; j_gene: TRBJ1-5; abundance: many; v_gene: TRBV5-1; CDR3aa: CASSTGNNQPQHF; CDR3nt: TGCGCCAGCAGCACAGGGAACAATCAGCCCCAGCATTTT